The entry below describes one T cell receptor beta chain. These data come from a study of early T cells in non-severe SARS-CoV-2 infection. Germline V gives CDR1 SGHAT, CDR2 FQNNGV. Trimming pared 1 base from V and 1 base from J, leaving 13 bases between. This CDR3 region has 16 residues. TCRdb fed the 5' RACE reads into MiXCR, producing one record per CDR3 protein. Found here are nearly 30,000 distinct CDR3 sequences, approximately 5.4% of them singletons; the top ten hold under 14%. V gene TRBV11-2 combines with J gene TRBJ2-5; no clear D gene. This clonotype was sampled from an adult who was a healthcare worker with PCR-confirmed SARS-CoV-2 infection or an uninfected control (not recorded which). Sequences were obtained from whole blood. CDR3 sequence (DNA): TGTGCCAGCAGCTTAGGCGGCCGGAGTTCCCAAGAGACCCAGTACTTC. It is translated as CASSLGGRSSQETQYF.